The 10 T cell receptor beta chains reported below all come from one sample, sequenced in a study of T-cell memory formation after mild COVID-19. TCRdb re-called the 5' RACE reads through MiXCR, storing one row per CDR3 protein. The sample holds 350,000 to 450,000 distinct CDR3 sequences, 25% to 30% seen once. Sequencing was carried out using PBMCs or a T cell subset sorted from them (not recorded which). Source of these receptors: an adult woman who had mild COVID-19 (a few samples of this study predate the infection). Cell type and time point are not known.

This clonotype was observed many times. J is TRBJ2-1 and V is TRBV5-1; a weak D match, TRBD2 (6 bases). CDR1 is SGHRS and CDR2 is YFSETQ in the germline V gene. This CDR3 is built from 16 residues. The ends were cut back, 2 bases at V and 5 bases at J, with 17 bases in the middle. The DNA of the CDR3 is TGCGCCAGCAGCTTTCGTCCCGGGACTGGTAACAATGAGCAGTTCTTC. Protein: CASSFRPGTGNNEQFF.

A few counts support this clonotype. The chain employs TRBV6-2 or TRBV6-3 and TRBJ1-5; no firm D call. This CDR3 has 14 amino acids. Trimming cost V 3 bases and J 5 bases, with 11 bases left between them. Germline V CDR1 and CDR2: MNHEY, SVGEGT. The CDR3 sequence: CASSYDGSHQPQHF. The DNA for the CDR3 is TGTGCCAGCAGTTATGATGGATCCCATCAGCCCCAGCATTTT.

The chain uses TRBV15 and TRBJ2-7, with D tentatively TRBD1 or TRBD2 (5 bases each). The CDR3 spans 17 residues. V was shortened by 0 bases and J by 0 bases, with 15 bases between the two germline ends. Per germline, CDR1 LNHNV and CDR2 YYDKDF (reference sequence). The CDR3 region is CATSREGTGTSSYEQYF. CDR3 nucleotides: TGTGCCACCAGCAGAGAAGGGACCGGGACGAGCTCCTACGAGCAGTACTTC.

This chain joins TRBV29-1 and TRBJ2-7; 7 bases line up with TRBD2. Per germline, CDR1 SQVTM and CDR2 ANQGSEA. The CDR3 has 12 residues. J was trimmed by 2 bases and V by 7 bases; bases with no gene match: 5. This CDR3 is CSARGTTYEQYF. DNA of the CDR3: TGCAGCGCCCGGGGGACTACCTACGAGCAGTACTTC.

The rearrangement uses TRBV7-9 and TRBJ2-5; D gene ambiguous. The CDR3 totals 15 residues. Germline V lookup: CDR1 SEHNR, CDR2 FQNEAQ (reference sequence). The V and J ends lost 3 bases and 3 bases respectively, with 14 bases between them. The CDR3 loop reads CASSFTRRKEETQYF. CDR3 nucleotide sequence: TGTGCCAGCAGCTTCACGCGGCGAAAGGAAGAGACCCAGTACTTC.

The gene calls are TRBV7-9 and TRBJ2-7; tentative D call: TRBD1 (5 bases). Germline V lookup: CDR1 SEHNR, CDR2 FQNEAQ (reference sequence). V was pared by 2 bases and J by 1 base, with 15 bases between. This CDR3 has 16 amino acids. The CDR3 loop is CASSLNPRVISYEQYF. The CDR3 DNA is TGTGCCAGCAGCTTAAACCCCAGGGTGATTTCCTACGAGCAGTACTTC.

The rearrangement joins TRBV7-9 to TRBJ2-7; possible D gene TRBD1, 5 bases. Germline loops: CDR1 SEHNR, CDR2 FQNEAQ (reference sequence). The CDR3 contains 13 residues. Between the trimmed V and J ends, which lost 3 bases and 3 bases, there was a span of 9 bases. The CDR3 DNA reads TGTGCCAGCAGCTTCCCAGGGAACTACGAGCAGTACTTC. It codes for CASSFPGNYEQYF.

The chain recombines TRBV29-1 with TRBJ1-6; D remains unclear. Germline V lookup: CDR1 SQVTM, CDR2 ANQGSEA. V lost 1 base and J lost 7, with 8 bases in between. The CDR3 has 13 residues. The CDR3 coding sequence is TGCAGCGTTGAAGGGGGAGGCAATTCACCCCTCCACTTT. Amino acid sequence: CSVEGGGNSPLHF.

This chain uses TRBV6-6 with TRBJ2-1; D is unclear. The V gene lost 7 bases and the J gene lost 6 bases, with 7 bases spanning the gap. CDR3 length: 11 residues. The germline V gene has CDR1 MNHNY and CDR2 SVGAGI (reference sequence). Written as DNA, the CDR3 is TGTGCCAGCAAAGGTAGCAATGAGCAGTTCTTC. It codes for CASKGSNEQFF.

This clonotype was observed once. The V call is TRBV12-3 or TRBV12-4, the J call TRBJ1-2; D gene uncertain. Trimming left V 3 bases short and J 6 bases short, with 8 bases between. The CDR3 totals 12 residues. CDR3 sequence (DNA): TGTGCCAGCAGTTTGGTCGTCGATGGCTACACCTTC. Protein product: CASSLVVDGYTF.